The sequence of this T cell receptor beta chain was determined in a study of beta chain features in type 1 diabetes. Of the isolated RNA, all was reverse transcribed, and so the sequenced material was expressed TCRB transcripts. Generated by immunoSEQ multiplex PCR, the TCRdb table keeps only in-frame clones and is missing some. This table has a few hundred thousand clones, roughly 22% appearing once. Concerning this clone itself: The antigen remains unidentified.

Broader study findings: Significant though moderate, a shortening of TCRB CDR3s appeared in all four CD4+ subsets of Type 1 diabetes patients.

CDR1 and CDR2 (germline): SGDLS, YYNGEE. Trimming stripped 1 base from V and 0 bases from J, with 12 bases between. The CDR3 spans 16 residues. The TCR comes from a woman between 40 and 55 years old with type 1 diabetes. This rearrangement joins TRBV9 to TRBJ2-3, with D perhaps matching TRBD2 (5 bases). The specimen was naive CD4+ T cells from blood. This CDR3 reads CASSVMPTGSTDTQYF. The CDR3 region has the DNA TGTGCCAGCAGCGTAATGCCGACGGGGAGCACAGATACGCAGTATTTT.